The next 10 T cell receptor beta chains were all read from a single sample in a study of human T cells and chemical hapten exposure. Via MiXCR, TCRdb re-called the RACE reads, giving one row per CDR3 protein. The sample lists about 80,000 distinct CDR3 sequences, about a tenth occurring once. Time point denoted: patch test 1, 2 weeks after DPC sensitization. Described treatment: therapeutic diphenylcyclopropenone sensitization with weekly scalp DPC. The sample consisted of whole blood, taken in connection with sensitization to the hapten diphenylcyclopropenone (DPC). The origin of the receptors is a woman aged 45-65 years with alopecia areata. Some clones in this sample may be carry-over from other donors' samples.

In the case of this clonotype: A much more abundant neighbour one base away suggests this may be a read error. This rearrangement joins TRBV7-6 to TRBJ1-1, with 9 bases fitting TRBD1. Germline-derived CDR1 and CDR2 are SGHVS and FNYEAQ. The CDR3 runs 14 residues. In DNA, the CDR3 is TGTGCCAGCAGTACAGGGGGCAGGAACACTGAAGCTGTCTTT. Translating gives CASSTGGRNTEAVF.

The chain carries TRBV14 and TRBJ1-2, with D maybe TRBD1 (5 bases). The CDR3 runs 13 residues. Germline V lookup: CDR1 SGHDN, CDR2 FVKESK. V gave up 10 bases and J gave up 5 bases, with 17 bases separating them. The CDR3 sequence: CATLRGRRYGYTF. CDR3 DNA: TGTGCCACCCTAAGGGGCAGACGGTATGGCTACACCTTC. The whole variable domain, remainder taken from reference TRBV14 and TRBJ1-2, is EAGVTQFPSHSVIEKGQTVTLRCDPISGHDNLYWYRRVMGKEIKFLLHFVKESKQDESGMPNNRFLAERTGGTYSTLKVQPAELEDSGVYFCATLRGRRYGYTFGSGTRLTVV.

Here the CDR3 reads CASSSTGTASYTEAFF. The CDR3, as DNA: TGTGCCAGCAGCAGTACCGGGACAGCGAGTTACACTGAAGCTTTCTTT. The chain combines TRBV11-2 with TRBJ1-1; 7 positions agree with TRBD1. The CDR3 totals 16 residues. After removal of 5 bases from V and 3 bases from J, the junction contained 12 bases not matched to a gene. CDR1 is SGHAT, CDR2 FQNNGV, per germline.

This clonotype was counted only a few times. This chain uses TRBV14 with TRBJ1-1; D not certain. Trimming took off 1 base at V and 6 bases at J, with 9 bases between the two ends. Germline values: CDR1 SGHDN, CDR2 FVKESK. This CDR3 has 13 residues. The CDR3 region is CASSQVFGAEAFF. DNA of the CDR3: TGTGCCAGCAGCCAAGTCTTTGGTGCTGAAGCTTTCTTT.

This clonotype was found many times. V gene TRBV21-1 combines with J gene TRBJ1-1. TRBV21-1 constitutes a pseudogene. This CDR3 is built from 15 residues. The CDR3 loop is CASSKGKSKATEAFF. Here the CDR3 DNA reads TGTGCCAGCAGCAAAGGAAAGAGCAAGGCCACTGAAGCTTTCTTT.

This rearrangement joins TRBV18 to TRBJ2-7; a weak D match, TRBD1 (5 bases). The CDR3 loop spans 15 amino acids. Per germline, CDR1 KGHSH and CDR2 LQKENI. V was shortened by 2 bases and J by 2 bases, with 13 bases between the two germline ends. DNA for the CDR3: TGTGCCAGCTCACCAAGAGTGGCAGGGACCTACGAGCAGTACTTC. Residues: CASSPRVAGTYEQYF.

This clonotype was seen ten or more times. This chain connects TRBV24-1 to TRBJ2-1; 14 bases fit TRBD2. The trim removed 12 bases at V and 5 bases at J, leaving 11 bases unmatched. This CDR3 region has 16 residues. Germline V gives CDR1 KGHDR, CDR2 SFDVKD. CDR3 amino acids: CAASGTSGRFDNEQFF. CDR3 nucleotide sequence: TGTGCCGCATCCGGGACTAGCGGGAGATTCGACAATGAGCAGTTCTTC.

The table lists this clonotype with a few counts. The chain combines TRBV27 with TRBJ2-2, with 7 positions matching TRBD1. V shed 4 bases, J shed 3 bases, and the junction held 8 bases outside the gene matches. This CDR3 is built from 16 residues. The germline gives CDR1 MNHEY, CDR2 SMNVEV (reference sequence). The CDR3 region is CASSSRTGAYTGELFF. In nucleotides, the CDR3 is TGTGCCAGCAGTTCGCGTACAGGGGCCTACACCGGGGAGCTGTTTTTT.

This clonotype came up a few times. The chain links TRBV6-5 to TRBJ2-5; TRBD1 matches 9 bases. V lost 6 bases to trimming and J lost 4 bases; unmatched junction nucleotides: 9. Germline V gene data show CDR1 as MNHEY and CDR2 as SVGAGI. The CDR3 runs to 15 residues. In nucleotides, the CDR3 is TGTGCCAGCAGGCCAGGACAGGGGAGATTAGAGACCCAGTACTTC. This codes for CASRPGQGRLETQYF.

The sample holds a few counts of this clonotype. This sequence joins TRBV28 and TRBJ2-7, with no clear D. Trimming cost V 6 bases and J 0 bases, with 12 bases left between them. The germline V gene encodes CDR1 MDHEN and CDR2 SYDVKM. The CDR3 extends over 14 amino acids. The CDR3 DNA reads TGTGCCAGCAGGCCTCGGAGAGTCTCCTACGAGCAGTACTTC. This encodes CASRPRRVSYEQYF.